This T cell receptor (beta chain) was recovered during a study of T cell changes during pregnancy in multiple sclerosis. Sequencing was performed with immunoSEQ multiplex PCR; in TCRdb, only in-frame clones are kept and a portion is missing. The sample lists approximately 110,000 clones; 90% to 95% were seen once. The CDR3 sequence is 13 residues long. Germline V gives CDR1 MRHNA, CDR2 SNTAGT. Trimming pared 5 bases from V and 4 bases from J, leaving 8 bases between. The chain recombines TRBV6-4 with TRBJ2-2, with D tentatively TRBD1 (6 bases). The sequence came from a female donor with multiple sclerosis, enrolled in a pregnancy study. The source material was peripheral blood, sampled after pregnancy. CDR3 residues: CASSLQGTGELFF. The CDR3, as DNA: TGTGCCAGCAGTCTACAGGGCACCGGGGAGCTGTTTTTT.